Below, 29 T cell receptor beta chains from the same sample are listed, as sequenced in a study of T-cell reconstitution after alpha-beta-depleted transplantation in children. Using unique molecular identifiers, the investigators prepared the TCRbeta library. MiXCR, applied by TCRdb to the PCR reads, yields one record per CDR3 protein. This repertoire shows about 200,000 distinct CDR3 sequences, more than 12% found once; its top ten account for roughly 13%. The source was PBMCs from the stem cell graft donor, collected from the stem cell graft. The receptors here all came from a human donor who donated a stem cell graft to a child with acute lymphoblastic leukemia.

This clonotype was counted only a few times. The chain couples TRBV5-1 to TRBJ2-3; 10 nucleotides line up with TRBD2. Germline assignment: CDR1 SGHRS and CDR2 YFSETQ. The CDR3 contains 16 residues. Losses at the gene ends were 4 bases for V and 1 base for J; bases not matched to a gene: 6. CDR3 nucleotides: TGCGCCAGCAGCCTAGATGGACTAGCGGGCACAGATACGCAGTATTTT. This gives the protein CASSLDGLAGTDTQYF.

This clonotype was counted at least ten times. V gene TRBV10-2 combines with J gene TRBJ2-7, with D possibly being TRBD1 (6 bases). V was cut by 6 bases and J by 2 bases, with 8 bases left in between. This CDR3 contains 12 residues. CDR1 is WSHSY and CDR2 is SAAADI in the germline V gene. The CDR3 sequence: CASRDRTYEQYF. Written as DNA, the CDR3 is TGCGCCAGCAGGGACAGAACCTACGAGCAGTACTTC.

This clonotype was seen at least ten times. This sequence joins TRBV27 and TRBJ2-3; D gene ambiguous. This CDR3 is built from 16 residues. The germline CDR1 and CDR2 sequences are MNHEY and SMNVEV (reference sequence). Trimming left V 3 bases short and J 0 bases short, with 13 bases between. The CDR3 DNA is TGTGCCAGCAGTTTTTTGCGTCCAGCTAGCACAGATACGCAGTATTTT. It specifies CASSFLRPASTDTQYF.

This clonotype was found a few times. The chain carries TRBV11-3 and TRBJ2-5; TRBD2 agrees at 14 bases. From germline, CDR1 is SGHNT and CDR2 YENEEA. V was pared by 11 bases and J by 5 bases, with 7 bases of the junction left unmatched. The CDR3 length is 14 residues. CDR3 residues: CACGTSGRSETQYF. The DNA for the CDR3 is TGTGCCTGCGGGACTAGCGGGAGATCTGAGACCCAGTACTTC.

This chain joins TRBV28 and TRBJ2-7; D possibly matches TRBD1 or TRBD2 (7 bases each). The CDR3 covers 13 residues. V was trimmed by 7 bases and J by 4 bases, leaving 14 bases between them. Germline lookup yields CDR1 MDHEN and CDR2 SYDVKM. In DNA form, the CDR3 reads TGTGCCAGCATCAGGGGGGGGGGGTACGAGCAGTACTTC. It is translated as CASIRGGGYEQYF.

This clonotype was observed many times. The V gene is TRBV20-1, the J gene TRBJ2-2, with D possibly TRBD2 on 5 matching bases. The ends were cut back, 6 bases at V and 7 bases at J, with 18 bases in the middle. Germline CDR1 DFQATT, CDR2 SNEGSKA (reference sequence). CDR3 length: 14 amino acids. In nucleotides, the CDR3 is TGCAGTGCCCCGCGTGGACTTGACGTCGGGGAGCTGTTTTTT. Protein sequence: CSAPRGLDVGELFF.

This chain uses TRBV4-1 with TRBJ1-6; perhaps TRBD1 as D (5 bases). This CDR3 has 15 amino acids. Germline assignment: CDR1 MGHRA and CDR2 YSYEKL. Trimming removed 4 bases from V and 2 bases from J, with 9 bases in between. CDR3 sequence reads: CASSPPDTYNSPLHF. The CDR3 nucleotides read TGCGCCAGCAGCCCCCCGGACACCTATAATTCACCCCTCCACTTT.

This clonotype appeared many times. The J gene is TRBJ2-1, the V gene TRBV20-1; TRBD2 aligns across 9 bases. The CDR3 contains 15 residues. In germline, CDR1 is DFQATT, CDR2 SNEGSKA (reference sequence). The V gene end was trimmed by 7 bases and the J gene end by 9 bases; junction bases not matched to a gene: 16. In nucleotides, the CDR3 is TGCAGTGTGGGTTCTGGCGGGAGGGTAGTAGGTGAGCAGTTCTTC. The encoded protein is CSVGSGGRVVGEQFF.

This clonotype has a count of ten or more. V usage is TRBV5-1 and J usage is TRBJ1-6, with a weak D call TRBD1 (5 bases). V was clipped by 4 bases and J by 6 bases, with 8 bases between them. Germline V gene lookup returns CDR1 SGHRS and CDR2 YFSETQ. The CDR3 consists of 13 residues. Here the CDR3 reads CASSEGANSPLHF. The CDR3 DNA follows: TGCGCCAGCAGCGAAGGGGCTAATTCACCCCTCCACTTT.

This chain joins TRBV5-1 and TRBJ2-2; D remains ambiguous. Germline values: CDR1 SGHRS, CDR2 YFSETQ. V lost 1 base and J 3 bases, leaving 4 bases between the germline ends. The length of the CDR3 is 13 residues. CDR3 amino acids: CASSLRYTGELFF. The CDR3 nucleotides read TGCGCCAGCAGCTTGCGGTACACCGGGGAGCTGTTTTTT.

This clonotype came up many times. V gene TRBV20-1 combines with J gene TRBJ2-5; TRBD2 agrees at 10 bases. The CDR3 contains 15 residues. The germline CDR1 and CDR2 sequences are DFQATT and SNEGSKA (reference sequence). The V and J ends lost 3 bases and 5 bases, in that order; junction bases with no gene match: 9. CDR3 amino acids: CSASMLAGAVETQYF. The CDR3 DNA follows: TGCAGTGCTAGTATGCTAGCGGGAGCCGTGGAGACCCAGTACTTC.

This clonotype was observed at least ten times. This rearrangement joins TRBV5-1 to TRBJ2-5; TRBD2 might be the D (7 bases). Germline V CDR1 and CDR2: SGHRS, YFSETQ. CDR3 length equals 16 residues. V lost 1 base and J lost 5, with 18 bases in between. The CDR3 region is CASSLLGTGGGETQYF. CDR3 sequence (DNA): TGCGCCAGCAGCTTGTTAGGGACCGGCGGGGGCGAGACCCAGTACTTC.

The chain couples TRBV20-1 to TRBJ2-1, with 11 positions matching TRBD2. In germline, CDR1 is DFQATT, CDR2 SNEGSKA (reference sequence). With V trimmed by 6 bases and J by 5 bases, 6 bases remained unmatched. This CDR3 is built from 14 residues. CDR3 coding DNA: TGCAGTGCCCCCCGGACTAGCGGGCACAATGAGCAGTTCTTC. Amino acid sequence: CSAPRTSGHNEQFF.

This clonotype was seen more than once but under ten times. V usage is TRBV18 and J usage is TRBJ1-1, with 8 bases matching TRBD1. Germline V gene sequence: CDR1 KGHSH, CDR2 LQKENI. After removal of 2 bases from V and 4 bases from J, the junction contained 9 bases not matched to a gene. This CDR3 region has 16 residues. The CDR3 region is CASSPLRTGRGTEAFF. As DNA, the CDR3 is TGTGCCAGCTCACCATTACGGACAGGGCGAGGCACTGAAGCTTTCTTT.

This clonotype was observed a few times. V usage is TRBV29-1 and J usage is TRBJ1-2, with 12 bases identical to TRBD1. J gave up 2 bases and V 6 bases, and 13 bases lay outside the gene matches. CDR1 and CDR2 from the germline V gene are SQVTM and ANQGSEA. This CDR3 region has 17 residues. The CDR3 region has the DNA TGCAGCGTGACGTCCGGGACAGGGGGCCTTCCCAACTATGGCTACACCTTC. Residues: CSVTSGTGGLPNYGYTF.

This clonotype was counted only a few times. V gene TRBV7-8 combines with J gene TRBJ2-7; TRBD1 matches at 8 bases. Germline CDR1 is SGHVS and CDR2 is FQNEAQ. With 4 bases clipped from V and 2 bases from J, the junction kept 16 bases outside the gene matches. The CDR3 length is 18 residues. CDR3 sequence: CASSSIGQGNLSPYEQYF. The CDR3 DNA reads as TGTGCCAGCAGCTCCATCGGACAGGGCAATTTAAGTCCCTACGAGCAGTACTTC.

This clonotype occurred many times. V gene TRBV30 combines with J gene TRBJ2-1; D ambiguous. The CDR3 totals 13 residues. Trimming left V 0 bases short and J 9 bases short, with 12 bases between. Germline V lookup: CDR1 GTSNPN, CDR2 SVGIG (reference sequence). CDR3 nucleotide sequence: TGTGCCTGGAGTGTAATGTCGTACTCTGAGCAGTTCTTC. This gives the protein CAWSVMSYSEQFF. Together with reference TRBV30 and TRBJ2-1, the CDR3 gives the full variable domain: SQTIHQWPATLVQPVGSPLSLECTVEGTSNPNLYWYRQAAGRGLQLLFYSVGIGQISSEVPQNLSASRPQDRQFILSSKKLLLSDSGFYLCAWSVMSYSEQFFGPGTRLTVL.

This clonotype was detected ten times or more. The DNA of the CDR3 is TGTGCCAGCAGTTTAGAAGCGGGAGCTCAGACCCAGTACTTC. It yields the protein CASSLEAGAQTQYF. The rearrangement uses TRBV12-3 or TRBV12-4 and TRBJ2-5; 8 positions match TRBD2. The CDR3 is 14 amino acids. V gave up 1 base and J gave up 6 bases; unmatched junction bases: 4.

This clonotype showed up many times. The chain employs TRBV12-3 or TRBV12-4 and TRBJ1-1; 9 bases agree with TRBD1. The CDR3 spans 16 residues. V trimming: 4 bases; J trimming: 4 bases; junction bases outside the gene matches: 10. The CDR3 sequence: CASSSTGGGKSTEAFF. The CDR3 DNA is TGTGCCAGCAGTTCGACAGGGGGGGGCAAGAGCACTGAAGCTTTCTTT.

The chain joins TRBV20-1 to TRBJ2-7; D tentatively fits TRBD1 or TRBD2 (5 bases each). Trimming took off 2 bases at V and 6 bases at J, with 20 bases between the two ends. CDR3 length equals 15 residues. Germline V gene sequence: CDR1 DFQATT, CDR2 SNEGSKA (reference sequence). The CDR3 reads CSARNPLGESSEQYF. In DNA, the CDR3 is TGCAGTGCTAGAAACCCCTTGGGGGAGTCGAGCGAGCAGTACTTC.

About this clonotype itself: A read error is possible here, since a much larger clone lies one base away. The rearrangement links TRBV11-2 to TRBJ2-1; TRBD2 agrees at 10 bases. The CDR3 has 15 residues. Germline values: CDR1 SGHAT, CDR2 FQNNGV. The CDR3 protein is CASSLAGAYYYEQFF. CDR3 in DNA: TGTGCCAGCAGCCTAGCGGGAGCGTACTACTATGAGCAGTTCTTC. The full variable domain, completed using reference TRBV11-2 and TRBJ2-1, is EAGVAQSPRYKIIEKRQSVAFWCNPISGHATLYWYQQILGQGPKLLIQFQNNGVVDDSQLPKDRFSAERLKGVDSTLKIQPAKLEDSAVYLCASSLAGAYYYEQFFGPGTRLTVL.

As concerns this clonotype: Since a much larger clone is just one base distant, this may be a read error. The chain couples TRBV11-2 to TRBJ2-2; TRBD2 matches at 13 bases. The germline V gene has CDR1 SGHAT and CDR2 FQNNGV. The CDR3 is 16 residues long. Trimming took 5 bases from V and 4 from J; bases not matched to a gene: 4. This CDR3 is CASSLGTSGITGELFF. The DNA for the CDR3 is TGTGCCAGCAGCCTCGGGACTAGCGGGATCACCGGGGAGCTGTTTTTT.

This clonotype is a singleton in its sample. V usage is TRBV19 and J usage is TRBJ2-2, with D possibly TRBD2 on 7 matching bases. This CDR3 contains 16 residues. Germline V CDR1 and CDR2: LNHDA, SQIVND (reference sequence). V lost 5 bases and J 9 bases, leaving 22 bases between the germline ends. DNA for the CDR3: TGTGCCAGTAGTTGGGGGGGCGAGGAGTTTTACCGGGAGCTGTTTTTT. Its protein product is CASSWGGEEFYRELFF.

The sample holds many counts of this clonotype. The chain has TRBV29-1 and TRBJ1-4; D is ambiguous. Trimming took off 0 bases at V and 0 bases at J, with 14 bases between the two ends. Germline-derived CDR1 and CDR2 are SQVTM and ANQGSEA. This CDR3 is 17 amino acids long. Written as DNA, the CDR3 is TGCAGCGTTGAAGAACGAAGCAGTGCCGCAACTAATGAAAAACTGTTTTTT. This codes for CSVEERSSAATNEKLFF.

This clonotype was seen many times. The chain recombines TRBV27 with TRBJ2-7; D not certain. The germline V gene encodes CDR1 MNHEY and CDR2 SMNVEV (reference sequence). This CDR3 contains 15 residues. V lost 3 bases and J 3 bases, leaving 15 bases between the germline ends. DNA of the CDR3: TGTGCCAGCAGTTTGGGCCCCGGGCCAAACTACGAGCAGTACTTC. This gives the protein CASSLGPGPNYEQYF.

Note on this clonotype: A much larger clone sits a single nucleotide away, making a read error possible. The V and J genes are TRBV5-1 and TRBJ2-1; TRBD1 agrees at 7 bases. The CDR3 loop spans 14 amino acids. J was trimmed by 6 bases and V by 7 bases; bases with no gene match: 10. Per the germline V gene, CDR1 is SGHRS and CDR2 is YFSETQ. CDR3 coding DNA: TGCGCCAGCGGCCCGGGACAGTCTCTCAATGAGCAGTTCTTC. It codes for CASGPGQSLNEQFF.

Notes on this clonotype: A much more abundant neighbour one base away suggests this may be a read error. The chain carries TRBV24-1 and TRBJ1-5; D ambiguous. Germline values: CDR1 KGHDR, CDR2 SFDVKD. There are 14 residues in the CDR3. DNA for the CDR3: TGTGCCACCGGCCAGCCTAATAGCAGTCAGCCCCAGCATTTT. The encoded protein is CATGQPNSSQPQHF.

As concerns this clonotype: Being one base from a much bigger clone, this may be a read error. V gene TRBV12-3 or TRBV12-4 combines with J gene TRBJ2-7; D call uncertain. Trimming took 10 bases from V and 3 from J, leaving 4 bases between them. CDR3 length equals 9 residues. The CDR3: CANSYEQYF. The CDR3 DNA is TGTGCCAACAGCTACGAGCAGTACTTC.

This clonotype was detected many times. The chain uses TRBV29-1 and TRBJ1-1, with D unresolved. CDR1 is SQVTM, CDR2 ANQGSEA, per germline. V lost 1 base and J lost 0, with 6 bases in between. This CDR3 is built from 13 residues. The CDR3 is CSVEGIVNTEAFF. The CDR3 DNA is TGCAGCGTTGAAGGCATAGTGAACACTGAAGCTTTCTTT.